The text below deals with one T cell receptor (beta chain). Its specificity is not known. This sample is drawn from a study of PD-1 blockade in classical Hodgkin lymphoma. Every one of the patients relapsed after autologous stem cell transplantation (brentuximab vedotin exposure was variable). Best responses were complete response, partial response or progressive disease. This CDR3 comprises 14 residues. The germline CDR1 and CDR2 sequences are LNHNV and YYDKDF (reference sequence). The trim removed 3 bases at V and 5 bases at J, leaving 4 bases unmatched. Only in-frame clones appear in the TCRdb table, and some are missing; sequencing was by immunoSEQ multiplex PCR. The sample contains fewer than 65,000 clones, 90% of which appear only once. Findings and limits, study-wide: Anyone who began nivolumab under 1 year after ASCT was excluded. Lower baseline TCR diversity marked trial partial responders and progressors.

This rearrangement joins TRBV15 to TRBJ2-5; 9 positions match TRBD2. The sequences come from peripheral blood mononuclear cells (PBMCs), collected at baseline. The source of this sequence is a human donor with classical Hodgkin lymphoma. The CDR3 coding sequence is TGTGCCACCAGCAGGGCGGGGGGGCTGGAGACCCAGTACTTC. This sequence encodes CATSRAGGLETQYF.